The 10 T cell receptor beta chains below come from one sample, sequenced in a study of blood T cell repertoires in COVID-19. Sequencing was performed with immunoSEQ multiplex PCR; in TCRdb, only in-frame clones are kept and a portion is missing. Found here are under 300,000 clones, about 90% of them singletons; the top ten hold approximately 2%. The material sequenced was PBMCs or T cells enriched from blood (not recorded which). The receptors here all came from a woman aged 18-35 years who had recovered from COVID-19.

The J gene is TRBJ2-7, the V gene TRBV19, with D perhaps matching TRBD2 (5 bases). The CDR3 is 11 amino acids. Trimming took off 8 bases at V and 6 bases at J, with 11 bases between the two ends. Germline lookup yields CDR1 LNHDA and CDR2 SQIVND (reference sequence). Here the CDR3 DNA reads TGTGCCAGTGGCCCCCGGGGCGAGCAGTACTTC. Translated, it gives CASGPRGEQYF.

V and J are TRBV29-1 and TRBJ1-6; tentatively, D is TRBD1 (5 bases). CDR1 SQVTM and CDR2 ANQGSEA come from the germline V gene. This CDR3 has 13 amino acids. The V and J ends lost 6 bases and 10 bases respectively, with 16 bases between them. CDR3 sequence (DNA): TGCAGCGTCCACCTTAGGGGTGAGTCACCCCTCCACTTT. This translates into CSVHLRGESPLHF.

The DNA for the CDR3 is TGTGCCAGCAGCTTAACAACAGGACCCAATTCACCCCTCCACTTT. This encodes CASSLTTGPNSPLHF. This sequence joins TRBV7-3 and TRBJ1-6; D is perhaps TRBD1 (5 bases). V lost 0 bases to trimming and J lost 7 bases, with 10 bases between them. The CDR3 length is 15 residues. Germline V gives CDR1 SGHTA, CDR2 FQGTGA.

A few counts support this clone. The rearrangement joins TRBV5-6 to TRBJ1-2; 7 bases are shared with TRBD1. V shed 3 bases and J 5 bases; nucleotides not matched to a gene: 7. In germline, CDR1 is SGHDT, CDR2 YYEEEE. The CDR3 is 14 residues long. The CDR3 loop is CASSSSGTVYGYTF. The DNA for the CDR3 is TGTGCCAGCAGCTCATCCGGGACAGTTTATGGCTACACCTTC.

The chain joins TRBV25-1 to TRBJ1-2; a possible D gene is TRBD1 (5 bases). The CDR3 is 12 amino acids. Trimming cost V 5 bases and J 5 bases, with 9 bases left between them. Germline CDR1 and CDR2: MGHDK and SYGVNS. The CDR3 nucleotides are TGTGCCAGCAGTTTTGACAGTTATGGCTACACCTTC. Amino acids: CASSFDSYGYTF.

V and J are TRBV6-1 and TRBJ1-6, with a weak D call TRBD1 (6 bases). The CDR3 is made up of 15 amino acids. Germline CDR1 and CDR2: MNHNS and SASEGT. V lost 3 bases and J lost 10, with 16 bases in between. CDR3 protein: CASSESAGGGSPLHF. In DNA, the CDR3 is TGTGCCAGCAGTGAGAGTGCGGGGGGCGGGTCACCCCTCCACTTT.

This clone was seen a handful of times. The chain couples TRBV7-6 to TRBJ1-4, with D possibly TRBD1 on 5 matching bases. The length of the CDR3 is 12 residues. V was pared by 6 bases and J by 5 bases, with 7 bases between. Germline-derived CDR1 and CDR2 are SGHVS and FNYEAQ. The CDR3 sequence: CASSWGNEKLFF. The CDR3 region has the DNA TGTGCCAGCAGTTGGGGCAATGAAAAACTGTTTTTT.

V usage is TRBV5-8 and J usage is TRBJ2-7; 8 bases fit TRBD2. V was clipped by 3 bases and J by 2 bases; unmatched bases: 7. From germline, CDR1 is SGHTS and CDR2 YDEGEE. The CDR3 sequence is 15 residues long. The CDR3 protein is CASSSITAGAYEQYF. The CDR3 DNA reads as TGTGCCAGCAGCTCAATAACAGCGGGAGCCTACGAGCAGTACTTC.

This clone was detected a few times. The chain is built from TRBV14 and TRBJ2-3, with TRBD1 matching 9 bases. Trimming removed 0 bases from V and 3 bases from J; junction bases left unmatched: 4. CDR3 size: 16 residues. CDR1 SGHDN and CDR2 FVKESK come from the germline V gene. As DNA, the CDR3 is TGTGCCAGCAGCCAAGAGGTGGGACAGGGAACAGATACGCAGTATTTT. Translated: CASSQEVGQGTDTQYF. Full variable domain (remainder filled in from reference TRBV14 and TRBJ2-3): EAGVTQFPSHSVIEKGQTVTLRCDPISGHDNLYWYRRVMGKEIKFLLHFVKESKQDESGMPNNRFLAERTGGTYSTLKVQPAELEDSGVYFCASSQEVGQGTDTQYFGPGTRLTVL.

This clone was detected only a few times. This chain joins TRBV27 and TRBJ2-2, with D unresolved. V lost 2 bases and J 6 bases, leaving 7 bases between the germline ends. CDR3 length: 13 amino acids. CDR1 and CDR2 from the germline V gene are MNHEY and SMNVEV (reference sequence). The CDR3 DNA sequence: TGTGCCAGCAGTTTAAATCTCGCCGGGGAGCTGTTTTTT. Its protein is CASSLNLAGELFF.